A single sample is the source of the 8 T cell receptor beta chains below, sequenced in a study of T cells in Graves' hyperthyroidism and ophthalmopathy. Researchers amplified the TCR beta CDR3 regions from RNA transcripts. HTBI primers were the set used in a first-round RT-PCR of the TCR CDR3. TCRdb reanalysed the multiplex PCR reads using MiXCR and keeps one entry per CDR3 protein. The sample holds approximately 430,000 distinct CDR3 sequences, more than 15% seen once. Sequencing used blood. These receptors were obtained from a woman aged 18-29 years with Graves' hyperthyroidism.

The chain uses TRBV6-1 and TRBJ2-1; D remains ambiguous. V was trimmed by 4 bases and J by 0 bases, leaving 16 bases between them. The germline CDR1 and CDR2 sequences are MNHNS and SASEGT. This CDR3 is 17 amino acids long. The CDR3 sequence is CASSALTNMGSYNEQFF. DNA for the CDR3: TGTGCCAGCAGTGCCTTGACGAATATGGGCTCCTACAATGAGCAGTTCTTC.

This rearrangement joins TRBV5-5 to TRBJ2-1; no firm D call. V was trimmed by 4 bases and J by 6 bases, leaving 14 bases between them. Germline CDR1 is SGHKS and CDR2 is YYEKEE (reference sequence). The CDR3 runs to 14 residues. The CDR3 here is CASSVARVRNEQFF. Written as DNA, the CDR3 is TGTGCCAGCAGCGTCGCTAGGGTCCGCAATGAGCAGTTCTTC.

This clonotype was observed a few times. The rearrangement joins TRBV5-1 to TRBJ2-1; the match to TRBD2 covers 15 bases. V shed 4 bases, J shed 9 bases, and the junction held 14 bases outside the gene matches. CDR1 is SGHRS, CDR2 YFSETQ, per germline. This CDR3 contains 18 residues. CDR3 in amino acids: CASSQGLAGGTLGGEQFF. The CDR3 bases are TGCGCCAGCAGCCAAGGACTAGCGGGAGGGACGTTGGGCGGTGAGCAGTTCTTC.

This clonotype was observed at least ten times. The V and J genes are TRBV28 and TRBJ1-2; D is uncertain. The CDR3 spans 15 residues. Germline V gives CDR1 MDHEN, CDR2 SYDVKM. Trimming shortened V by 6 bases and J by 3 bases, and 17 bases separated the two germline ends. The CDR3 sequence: CASSTAPPGDYGYTF. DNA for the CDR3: TGTGCCAGCAGCACCGCGCCCCCTGGGGACTATGGCTACACCTTC.

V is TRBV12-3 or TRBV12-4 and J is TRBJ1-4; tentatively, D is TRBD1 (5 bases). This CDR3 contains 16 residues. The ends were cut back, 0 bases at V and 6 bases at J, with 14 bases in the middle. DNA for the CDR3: TGTGCCAGCAGTTTAGCCCCCCCAGGGTTGGATGAAAAACTGTTTTTT. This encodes CASSLAPPGLDEKLFF.

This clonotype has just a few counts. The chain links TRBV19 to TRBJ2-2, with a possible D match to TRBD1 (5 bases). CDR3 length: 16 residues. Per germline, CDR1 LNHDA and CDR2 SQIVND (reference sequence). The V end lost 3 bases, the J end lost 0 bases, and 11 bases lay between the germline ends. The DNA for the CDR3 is TGTGCCAGTAGTATGTGGGGCAGGCCGAACACCGGGGAGCTGTTTTTT. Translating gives CASSMWGRPNTGELFF.

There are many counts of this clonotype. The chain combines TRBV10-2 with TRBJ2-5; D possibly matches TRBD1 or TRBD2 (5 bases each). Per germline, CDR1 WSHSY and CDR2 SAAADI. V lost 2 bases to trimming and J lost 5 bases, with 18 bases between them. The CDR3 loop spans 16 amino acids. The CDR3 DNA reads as TGCGCCAGCAGTGAGCCCCGGACACTCCCGGGGGAGACCCAGTACTTC. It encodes CASSEPRTLPGETQYF.

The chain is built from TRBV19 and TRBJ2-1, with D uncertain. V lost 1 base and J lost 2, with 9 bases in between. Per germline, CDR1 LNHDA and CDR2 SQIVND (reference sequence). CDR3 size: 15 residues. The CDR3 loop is CASSIVRHPYNEQFF. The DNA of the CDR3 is TGTGCCAGTAGTATAGTGCGACACCCCTACAATGAGCAGTTCTTC.